The clone carrying this TCR beta chain was detected once. Random hexamers were used to reverse transcribe the RNA input (about 0.5 to 1 ug). TCR beta CDR3 was amplified by immunoSEQ multiplex PCR. This amplification extended across 54 Vbeta and 13 Jbeta segments. TCRdb fed the immunoSEQ multiplex PCR reads into MiXCR, producing one record per CDR3 protein. Counted here are around 130,000 distinct CDR3 sequences, approximately 79% occurring once; the ten biggest clones make up roughly 0.53%. This entry comes from a study of CD8 T cells in Susac syndrome. Looked up from germline, CDR1 is LNHDA and CDR2 is SQIVND (reference sequence). V dropped 2 bases and J dropped 4 bases, with 9 bases sitting between them. The length of the CDR3 is 15 residues. The T cells that were sequenced for TCR beta were CD8+ and CD4+ cells from blood.

The sequence was collected from a human donor with multiple sclerosis. Sequenced material: CD8+ T cells from PBMCs. This chain uses TRBV19 with TRBJ2-6, with unresolved D. The CDR3 DNA follows: TGTGCCAGTAGTATATTCCATCTAGGGGCCAACGTCCTGACTTTC. Translated, it gives CASSIFHLGANVLTF.